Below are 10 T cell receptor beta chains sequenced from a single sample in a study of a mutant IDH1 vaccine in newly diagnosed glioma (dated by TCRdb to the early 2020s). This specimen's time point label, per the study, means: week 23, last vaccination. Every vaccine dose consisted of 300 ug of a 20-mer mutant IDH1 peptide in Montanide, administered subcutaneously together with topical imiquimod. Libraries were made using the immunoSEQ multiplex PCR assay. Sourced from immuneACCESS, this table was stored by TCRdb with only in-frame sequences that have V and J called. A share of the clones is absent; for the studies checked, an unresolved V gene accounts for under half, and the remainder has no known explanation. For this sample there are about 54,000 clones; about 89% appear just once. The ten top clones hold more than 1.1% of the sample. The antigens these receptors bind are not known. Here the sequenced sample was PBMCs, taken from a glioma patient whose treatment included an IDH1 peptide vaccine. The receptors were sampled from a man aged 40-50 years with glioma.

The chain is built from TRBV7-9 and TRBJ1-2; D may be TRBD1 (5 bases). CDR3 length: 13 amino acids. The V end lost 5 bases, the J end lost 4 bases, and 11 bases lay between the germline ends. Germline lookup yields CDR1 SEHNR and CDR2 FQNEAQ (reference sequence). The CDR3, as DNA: TGTGCCAGCAGCCATAGCGGGGGCTATGGCTACACCTTC. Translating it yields CASSHSGGYGYTF.

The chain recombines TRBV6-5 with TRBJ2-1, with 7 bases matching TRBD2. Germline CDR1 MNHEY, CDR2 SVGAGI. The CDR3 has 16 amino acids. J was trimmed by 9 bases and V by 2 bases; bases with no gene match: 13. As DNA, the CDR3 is TGTGCCAGCAGTTACGGTGGGGGAGGGATGCACCGTGAGCAGTTCTTC. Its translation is CASSYGGGGMHREQFF.

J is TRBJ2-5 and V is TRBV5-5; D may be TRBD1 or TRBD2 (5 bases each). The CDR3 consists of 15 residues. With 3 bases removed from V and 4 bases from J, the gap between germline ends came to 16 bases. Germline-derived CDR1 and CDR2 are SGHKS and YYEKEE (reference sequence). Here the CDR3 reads CASSSGTSGVETQYF. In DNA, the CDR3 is TGTGCCAGCAGCTCCGGGACCTCCGGGGTAGAGACCCAGTACTTC.

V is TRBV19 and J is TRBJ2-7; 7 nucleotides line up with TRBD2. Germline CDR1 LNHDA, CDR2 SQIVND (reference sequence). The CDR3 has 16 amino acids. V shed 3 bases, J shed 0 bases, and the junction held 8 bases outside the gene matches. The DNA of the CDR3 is TGTGCCAGTAGTATTGGTCTAGCGGAGAGCTCCTACGAGCAGTACTTC. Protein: CASSIGLAESSYEQYF.

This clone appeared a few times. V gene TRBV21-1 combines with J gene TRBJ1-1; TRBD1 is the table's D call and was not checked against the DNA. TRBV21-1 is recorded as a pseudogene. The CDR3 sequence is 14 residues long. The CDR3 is CASCQWYMNTEAFF. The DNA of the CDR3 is TGTGCCAGCTGCCAGTGGTACATGAACACTGAAGCTTTCTTT.

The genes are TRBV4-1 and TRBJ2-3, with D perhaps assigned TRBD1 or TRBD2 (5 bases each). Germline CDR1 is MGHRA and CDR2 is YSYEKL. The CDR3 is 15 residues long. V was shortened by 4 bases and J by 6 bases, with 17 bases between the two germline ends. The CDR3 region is CASSLLGTGLDTQYF. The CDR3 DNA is TGCGCCAGCAGCCTACTGGGGACGGGGTTGGATACGCAGTATTTT.

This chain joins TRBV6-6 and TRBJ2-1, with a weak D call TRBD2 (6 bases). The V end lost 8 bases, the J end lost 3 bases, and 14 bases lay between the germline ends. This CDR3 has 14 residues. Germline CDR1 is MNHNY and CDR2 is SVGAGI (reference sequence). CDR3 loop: CASWQGLVYNEQFF. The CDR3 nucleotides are TGTGCCAGCTGGCAGGGACTTGTCTACAATGAGCAGTTCTTC.

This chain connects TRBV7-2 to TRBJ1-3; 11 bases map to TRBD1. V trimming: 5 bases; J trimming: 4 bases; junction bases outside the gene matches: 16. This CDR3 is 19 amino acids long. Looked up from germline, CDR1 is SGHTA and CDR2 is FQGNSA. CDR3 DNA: TGTGCCAGCAGCGGGAGGGGGACAGGGGGTCTCTCGGGCGGAAACACCATATATTTT. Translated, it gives CASSGRGTGGLSGGNTIYF.

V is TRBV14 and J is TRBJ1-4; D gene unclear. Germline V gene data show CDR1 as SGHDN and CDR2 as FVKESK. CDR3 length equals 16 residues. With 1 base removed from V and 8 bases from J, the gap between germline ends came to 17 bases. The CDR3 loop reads CASSQAFPRIGEKLFF. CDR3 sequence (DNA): TGTGCCAGCAGCCAAGCTTTCCCCCGGATTGGGGAAAAACTGTTTTTT.

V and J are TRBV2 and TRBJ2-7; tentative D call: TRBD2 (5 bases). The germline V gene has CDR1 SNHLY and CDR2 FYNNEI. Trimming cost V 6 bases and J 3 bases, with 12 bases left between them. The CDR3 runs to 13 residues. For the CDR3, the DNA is TGTGCCAGCAGCTCTGGACTCGGCTACGAGCAGTACTTC. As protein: CASSSGLGYEQYF.